This T cell receptor beta chain was profiled in a study of blood T cell repertoires in COVID-19. The germline CDR1 and CDR2 sequences are SEHNR and FQNEAQ (reference sequence). CDR3 length: 13 amino acids. The V segment lost 5 bases and the J segment 6 bases; nucleotides outside the gene matches: 6. Assay used: immunoSEQ multiplex PCR; TCRdb lists only in-frame clones, some missing. The table lists 400,000 to 450,000 clones, around 90% of them singletons. The TCR originated in a man younger than 30 with COVID-19, enrolled during active disease. This chain uses TRBV7-9 with TRBJ1-2; 7 nucleotides agree with TRBD1. Sequenced sample: peripheral blood. The CDR3 protein is CASSRGTEDGYTF. Written as DNA, the CDR3 is TGTGCCAGCAGCCGCGGGACAGAAGATGGCTACACCTTC.